This passage covers 27 T cell receptor beta chains from one sample sequenced in a study of T-cell reconstitution after alpha-beta-depleted transplantation in children. The TCRbeta library was prepared with unique molecular identifiers. TCRdb independently ran MiXCR on the PCR reads; one entry per CDR3 protein. The sample has some 530,000 distinct CDR3 sequences, approximately 12% seen once; the top ten hold about 5.6%. Sample: PBMCs from the stem cell graft donor, taken from the stem cell graft. The receptor source for this set is a human donor who donated a stem cell graft to a child with combined immunodeficiency.

The chain combines TRBV29-1 with TRBJ2-2; possibly TRBD1 or TRBD2 for D (6 bases each). Germline loops: CDR1 SQVTM, CDR2 ANQGSEA. V gave up 5 bases and J gave up 0 bases, with 10 bases separating them. The CDR3 runs 14 residues. The CDR3 DNA is TGCAGCGTTCGGGGGCAAACGAACACCGGGGAGCTGTTTTTT. It encodes CSVRGQTNTGELFF.

This clonotype was detected ten times or more. The chain is built from TRBV4-2 and TRBJ2-7, with D possibly being TRBD2 (5 bases). This CDR3 comprises 17 residues. Trimming took off 1 base at V and 7 bases at J, with 23 bases between the two ends. Germline CDR1 is LGHNA and CDR2 is YNFKEQ. CDR3 loop: CASSQAGSAIRMGEQYF. The DNA of the CDR3 is TGTGCCAGCAGCCAAGCGGGGAGCGCCATTCGCATGGGGGAGCAGTACTTC.

In this sample, this clonotype turned up a few times. This chain connects TRBV20-1 to TRBJ1-2; 8 bases align to TRBD1. J lost 0 bases, V lost 2 bases, and 2 bases had no gene match. Germline loops: CDR1 DFQATT, CDR2 SNEGSKA (reference sequence). The CDR3 is made up of 14 amino acids. CDR3 in DNA: TGCAGTGCTAGACGGGACAGGACTAACTATGGCTACACCTTC. As protein: CSARRDRTNYGYTF.

The J gene is TRBJ2-1, the V gene TRBV7-8, with a weak D call TRBD2 (5 bases). The CDR3 consists of 14 residues. V lost 5 bases, J lost 7 bases, and 15 bases lay in between. Per germline, CDR1 SGHVS and CDR2 FQNEAQ. CDR3 in amino acids: CASSQTRVGNEQFF. In DNA, the CDR3 is TGTGCCAGCAGCCAAACGAGGGTCGGGAATGAGCAGTTCTTC.

The CDR3 DNA reads as TGTGCCAGCAGTCCCCGCGGGGGCGAGGGAAGCAATCAGCCCCAGCATTTT. This translates into CASSPRGGEGSNQPQHF. This chain links TRBV27 with TRBJ1-5; possible D gene TRBD1, 6 bases. V was shortened by 5 bases and J by 1 base, with 18 bases between the two germline ends. This CDR3 comprises 17 residues. From germline, CDR1 is MNHEY and CDR2 SMNVEV (reference sequence).

The CDR3: CSARDPSGRPSYEQYF. The CDR3 DNA reads as TGCAGTGCTAGAGATCCTAGCGGGAGGCCATCCTACGAGCAGTACTTC. The V and J genes are TRBV20-1 and TRBJ2-7; 11 nucleotides align to TRBD2. The germline V gene has CDR1 DFQATT and CDR2 SNEGSKA (reference sequence). After removal of 0 bases from V and 1 base from J, the junction contained 5 bases not matched to a gene. CDR3 length: 16 amino acids.

This clonotype was picked up one time. The rearrangement uses TRBV9 and TRBJ2-3; 9 bases align to TRBD2. The V gene end was trimmed by 4 bases and the J gene end by 2 bases; junction bases not matched to a gene: 8. The CDR3 runs to 16 residues. Germline V gene data show CDR1 as SGDLS and CDR2 as YYNGEE. CDR3 protein: CASSPRLAALTDTQYF. CDR3 DNA sequence: TGTGCCAGCAGCCCTAGACTAGCGGCCCTCACAGATACGCAGTATTTT.

The chain links TRBV11-2 to TRBJ2-1; unclear D gene. In germline, CDR1 is SGHAT, CDR2 FQNNGV. The V and J ends lost 5 bases and 8 bases respectively, with 13 bases between them. The CDR3 covers 13 residues. CDR3 DNA sequence: TGTGCCAGCAGCGACACAGCAGATCATGAGCAGTTCTTC. This encodes CASSDTADHEQFF.

This clonotype was detected only a few times. The chain carries TRBV12-3 or TRBV12-4 and TRBJ2-5; 7 bases line up with TRBD1. V was clipped by 3 bases and J by 1 base; unmatched bases: 11. The CDR3 is 17 residues long. For the CDR3, the DNA is TGTGCCAGCAGTTTTGGCCGGAACAGGGGACCCCAAGAGACCCAGTACTTC. Residues: CASSFGRNRGPQETQYF.

This clonotype was detected many times. The genes are TRBV29-1 and TRBJ2-1; TRBD2 matches at 12 bases. This CDR3 region has 18 residues. The J segment lost 1 base and the V segment lost 1 base, leaving 8 bases of the junction unmatched. Germline V gene sequence: CDR1 SQVTM, CDR2 ANQGSEA. Here the CDR3 DNA reads TGCAGCGTTGAAGGAGACTTTGGACTAGCGGGATCCTACAATGAGCAGTTCTTC. It is translated as CSVEGDFGLAGSYNEQFF.

The rearrangement links TRBV7-2 to TRBJ1-1; D not resolved. This CDR3 has 15 residues. The germline gives CDR1 SGHTA, CDR2 FQGNSA. Trimming took off 2 bases at V and 1 base at J, with 11 bases between the two ends. In DNA, the CDR3 is TGTGCCAGCAGCTTAAGCTCGTGGCAGAACACTGAAGCTTTCTTT. Translated, it gives CASSLSSWQNTEAFF. Supplemented by reference TRBV7-2 and TRBJ1-1, the full variable domain reads GAGVSQSPSNKVTEKGKDVELRCDPISGHTALYWYRQSLGQGLEFLIYFQGNSAPDKSGLPSDRFSAERTGGSVSTLTIQRTQQEDSAVYLCASSLSSWQNTEAFFGQGTRLTVV.

This clonotype has a single count. The rearrangement uses TRBV11-2 and TRBJ2-5; tentative D call: TRBD1 (5 bases). V was cut by 4 bases and J by 4 bases, with 16 bases left in between. Germline V gene data show CDR1 as SGHAT and CDR2 as FQNNGV. The CDR3 runs to 15 residues. The CDR3 DNA reads TGTGCCAGCAGCTCCCGAAGCAGGGCGGCAGAGACCCAGTACTTC. Translating it yields CASSSRSRAAETQYF.

This clonotype has ten or more counts. The chain employs TRBV20-1 and TRBJ2-3; maybe TRBD2 (5 bases). The CDR3 runs to 14 residues. V was pared by 0 bases and J by 0 bases, with 7 bases between. Germline lookup yields CDR1 DFQATT and CDR2 SNEGSKA (reference sequence). The CDR3 loop reads CSARDRGSTDTQYF. As DNA, the CDR3 is TGCAGTGCTAGAGATCGGGGTAGCACAGATACGCAGTATTTT.

This clonotype was recorded at least ten times. The rearrangement links TRBV7-2 to TRBJ2-1; D gene ambiguous. Deletions cut 0 bases from V and 2 bases from J, with 11 bases between. The CDR3 has 16 residues. Per germline, CDR1 SGHTA and CDR2 FQGNSA. In nucleotides, the CDR3 is TGTGCCAGCAGCTTAGCGTCGGCAGTCGCCTACAATGAGCAGTTCTTC. Protein: CASSLASAVAYNEQFF.

This clonotype was found many times. The chain recombines TRBV12-3 or TRBV12-4 with TRBJ2-1; the D call may be TRBD1 or TRBD2 (5 bases each). V was cut by 6 bases and J by 2 bases, with 14 bases left in between. CDR3 size: 15 residues. CDR3: CASSWAGTTYNEQFF. DNA of the CDR3: TGTGCCAGCAGCTGGGCCGGGACCACCTACAATGAGCAGTTCTTC.

This clonotype came up a few times. This rearrangement joins TRBV12-3 or TRBV12-4 to TRBJ2-4; D may correspond to TRBD1 or TRBD2 (5 bases each). The CDR3 loop spans 16 amino acids. Trimming stripped 3 bases from V and 0 bases from J, with 12 bases between. The CDR3 region is CASSLRGGLAKNIQYF. The CDR3 region has the DNA TGTGCCAGCAGTTTGAGGGGCGGATTAGCCAAAAACATTCAGTACTTC.

This clonotype came up once. The V call is TRBV10-3, the J call TRBJ1-2, with TRBD1 matching over 8 bases. There are 14 residues in the CDR3. V gave up 2 bases and J gave up 6 bases; unmatched junction bases: 5. Germline V gene data show CDR1 as ENHRY and CDR2 as SYGVKD. The CDR3 region is CAISEPGQGNGYTF. The CDR3 nucleotides are TGTGCCATCAGTGAGCCCGGACAGGGAAATGGCTACACCTTC.

At least ten counts were recorded for this clonotype. The J gene is TRBJ2-1, the V gene TRBV25-1; TRBD1 matches 7 bases. The CDR3 is made up of 17 amino acids. Germline V lookup: CDR1 MGHDK, CDR2 SYGVNS. The V and J ends lost 0 bases and 3 bases, in that order; junction bases with no gene match: 8. The CDR3 loop is CASSEYRAGGYYNEQFF. CDR3 nucleotide sequence: TGTGCCAGCAGTGAATATCGGGCAGGGGGTTACTACAATGAGCAGTTCTTC.

This chain joins TRBV20-1 and TRBJ1-4; tentative D call: TRBD1 (5 bases). Germline V lookup: CDR1 DFQATT, CDR2 SNEGSKA (reference sequence). V lost 1 base and J lost 7, with 13 bases in between. The CDR3 is 14 residues long. The CDR3 sequence: CSARGPPGGEKLFF. CDR3 nucleotides: TGCAGTGCTAGAGGTCCCCCGGGGGGTGAAAAACTGTTTTTT.

This clonotype occurred many times. The CDR3, as DNA: TGCGCCAGCAGCTTGGTACCTTCTGAGGTTGAAAAACTGTTTTTT. It encodes CASSLVPSEVEKLFF. The rearrangement uses TRBV5-1 and TRBJ1-4; D gene uncertain. Germline CDR1 SGHRS, CDR2 YFSETQ. CDR3 length equals 15 residues. V lost 0 bases and J lost 7, with 13 bases in between.

This clonotype turned up a few times. The chain links TRBV5-4 to TRBJ2-1, with 10 bases lining up with TRBD2. Germline V lookup: CDR1 SGHNT, CDR2 YYREEE (reference sequence). The CDR3 loop spans 15 amino acids. The ends lost 2 bases at V and 7 bases at J; junction bases unmatched: 6. CDR3 nucleotide sequence: TGTGCCAGCAGCTTCTCGCTAGCGGGAGAAAATGAGCAGTTCTTC. Protein sequence: CASSFSLAGENEQFF.

This clonotype was counted only a few times. The rearrangement joins TRBV20-1 to TRBJ2-1; 12 bases line up with TRBD1. The germline gives CDR1 DFQATT, CDR2 SNEGSKA (reference sequence). CDR3 length: 15 residues. Trimming removed 4 bases from V and 10 bases from J; junction bases left unmatched: 11. Written as DNA, the CDR3 is TGCAGTGCTATTGAACCGGGACAGGGGGCCCCCGAGCAGTTCTTC. It specifies CSAIEPGQGAPEQFF.

This clonotype was observed at least ten times. The chain recombines TRBV25-1 with TRBJ2-3; 8 positions match TRBD2. The germline CDR1 and CDR2 sequences are MGHDK and SYGVNS. V was pared by 3 bases and J by 4 bases, with 6 bases of the junction left unmatched. The CDR3 totals 15 residues. CDR3 amino acids: CASSDSGMGADTQYF. CDR3 nucleotides: TGTGCCAGCAGTGATAGCGGGATGGGTGCAGATACGCAGTATTTT.

This clonotype was observed a handful of times. V is TRBV10-3 and J is TRBJ2-1, with 7 bases identical to TRBD2. Per the germline V gene, CDR1 is ENHRY and CDR2 is SYGVKD. The junction had 6 bases not matched to a gene; V was cut back by 0 bases and J by 4 bases. The CDR3 spans 16 residues. The CDR3 sequence: CAISESNSGRYNEQFF. The CDR3 DNA sequence: TGTGCCATCAGTGAGTCAAATAGCGGGCGATACAATGAGCAGTTCTTC.

The CDR3: CASGDRSRGANVLTF. The CDR3, as DNA: TGTGCCAGCGGGGACCGCTCGCGGGGGGCCAACGTCCTGACTTTC. The chain links TRBV27 to TRBJ2-6; D is perhaps TRBD1 or TRBD2 (5 bases each). The CDR3 contains 15 residues. In germline, CDR1 is MNHEY, CDR2 SMNVEV (reference sequence). Trimming stripped 8 bases from V and 4 bases from J, with 15 bases between.

This clonotype turned up a few times. The chain combines TRBV6-1 with TRBJ1-2; 7 bases agree with TRBD1. CDR3 length equals 14 residues. Germline CDR1 reads MNHNS; CDR2 reads SASEGT. V trimming: 4 bases; J trimming: 5 bases; junction bases outside the gene matches: 7. CDR3 coding DNA: TGTGCCAGCAGTGGCCGGGACAGACGTTATGGCTACACCTTC. Protein: CASSGRDRRYGYTF.

The V gene is TRBV14, the J gene TRBJ2-5; no clear D gene. Germline-derived CDR1 and CDR2 are SGHDN and FVKESK. The CDR3 loop spans 14 amino acids. Trimming took off 0 bases at V and 5 bases at J, with 10 bases between the two ends. As DNA, the CDR3 is TGTGCCAGCAGCCAAGATGGTATTTCGGAGACCCAGTACTTC. It encodes CASSQDGISETQYF.